Reported below is one T cell receptor (beta chain). This entry belongs to a study of blood T cell repertoires in COVID-19. Study at large: Researchers got acute and convalescent COVID-19 samples from the United States, Italy and Spain.

Profiled with immunoSEQ multiplex PCR; TCRdb holds only in-frame clones, not every one. The sample has about 290,000 clones; approximately 89% are singletons. Followed over time, Seattle patients had been enrolled while infection was active. Trimming stripped 6 bases from V and 9 bases from J, with 15 bases between. Per the germline V gene, CDR1 is LGHNT and CDR2 is FRNRAP. The CDR3 is made up of 14 amino acids. This chain connects TRBV12-5 to TRBJ1-6, with D perhaps TRBD1 (5 bases). Sequencing input: peripheral blood. This receptor was obtained from a woman aged 30 to 39 with COVID-19, enrolled during active disease. The CDR3 sequence is CASGPGGVGSPLHF. Here the CDR3 DNA reads TGTGCTAGTGGCCCCGGGGGAGTTGGTTCACCCCTCCACTTT.